Below, one T cell receptor (beta chain) is given with its context. Its binding antigen is unknown. No much larger clonotype is one base removed from it; base qualities were not supplied. The data are from a study of shared clonotypes between healthy human individuals (dated by TCRdb to the early 2020s). For context, the study as a whole: A couple of women and three men aged 18 to 49 years were included in the cohort. The study deeply sequenced blood TCR repertoires of about 5 healthy adults to estimate repertoire size and the extent of clonotype sharing between individuals. Between about 0.85 and 9.5 billion PBMCs per donor were obtained by leukapheresis. For each donor, CD4 naive and CD4 memory were each run on three plates, CD8 naive on two plates, and CD8 memory on one plate. To increase sequencing depth and limit assay-specific biases, different laboratories used diverse techniques to prepare libraries and sequence TCR repertoires.

Healthy HIV-negative adults with no recently reported acute infections or vaccinations were included as donors. Every donor was a Caucasian adult living in Nashville, Tennessee, USA. CD4+ T cells were enriched by magnetic negative selection, after which naive cells were positively selected on CD45RA and the negative fraction was taken as the memory subset. Blood was collected by leukapheresis, and PBMCs were isolated by Ficoll-Histopaque density gradient centrifugation and then cryopreserved in liquid nitrogen vapor phase. Purity and quantity of every magnetically sorted T cell population were checked by analytical flow cytometry. Each sorted fraction had its genomic DNA isolated and then quantified by UV absorbance on a Nanodrop 2000c. Here is what the overall study found, with its caveats: Even with the large sequencing depth, rarefaction of the sorted-subset datasets indicated that sequencing was incomplete. Naive subsets generally had larger estimated clonotype richness than memory subsets. Only blood was sampled, and tissue TCR repertoires likely differ from those in blood. Pairwise subsampling indicated that sequencing depth was expected to affect the degree of clonotype sharing among donors. The small number of donors limited the genetic and exposure-history diversity represented. Compared with non-shared clonotypes, clonotypes shared by all four sorted-subset donors had higher generation probabilities. When a handful of donors were compared, the shared fraction of clonotypes was 5% to 6.5% for naive CD4, around 3.6% for naive CD8, roughly 2.5% for memory CD4, and around 0.37% for memory CD8.

From the germline V gene, CDR1 is MNHEY and CDR2 is SVGAGI. V gives up 7 bases and J gives up 3 bases, and the segment between their germline ends measures 19 bases. The cysteine opens and the phenylalanine closes a CDR3 of 15 amino acids. The only DNA kept is the CDR3, 45 bases in frame from the first base. Using the deep immunoSEQ assay, TCR CDR3 regions were amplified from genomic DNA by multiplex PCR. For each cell subset, the extracted genomic DNA was distributed evenly across all wells of several immunoSEQ 96-well plates, and each plate served as one replicate. Each replicate PCR for sorted subsets received about 0.2 ug genomic DNA, equal to roughly 29,000 T cell genomes. Purified libraries were quantified with a Qubit 3.0 fluorometer, sized on a Bioanalyzer 2100, and re-quantified with the KAPA Library Quantification kit. Each immunoSEQ 96-well plate was sequenced on its own single-read 150-cycle Illumina NextSeq 550 flow cell. In the paper's pipeline: Because only junctional sequences without quality scores were contained in the immunoSEQ output, filtering matching that applied to full-length reads could not be performed. To assign V/J genes and CDR3, sequences were annotated using PyIR, a Python wrapper for IgBLAST v1.9, with IMGT germline references. Any read was removed if the V/J assignment was weak (E-value above 1e-6), the CDR3 was missing, or the read contained stop codons, out-of-frame junctions, or ambiguous translated residues. V3J clonotypes were defined by identical inferred V gene, J gene, and CDR3 amino acid sequence. The percentage overlap between two repertoires was calculated by dividing the number of shared unique clonotypes by the size of the smaller repertoire. RTK rarefaction, the Chao1 estimator, and Recon v2.1 estimates of unobserved clonotypes were used to assess repertoire richness. Generation probabilities for all TCRbeta clonotypes obtained by the gDNA method from a few donors were computed using OLGA. This immuneACCESS table, as held by TCRdb, lists in-frame sequences with V and J called but not all clones. Of the missing ones, under half trace to an unresolved V gene in checked studies; the others have no known cause. V and J calls and clone size are copied from that table; D and trimming were computed from the DNA. Here the sample has about 2.5 million clones; 85% to 95% occur a single time. Together, the top ten hold 0.3% to 0.45% of the sample.

The chain was built from TRBV6-5 and TRBJ2-7, and TRBD2 may be the D gene, going by 6 matching bases. This TCR came from a man between 18 and 29 years old in good health. Some clones in this sample may be carry-over from other donors' samples. Sequenced material: naive CD4+ T cells from PBMCs. The cell subset or site label corresponds to: CD45RA+ positively selected. The CDR3 region has the sequence CASINLRPGSYEQYF. Read as DNA, the sequence is TGTGCCAGCATCAACCTCCGCCCCGGGAGCTACGAGCAGTACTTC.